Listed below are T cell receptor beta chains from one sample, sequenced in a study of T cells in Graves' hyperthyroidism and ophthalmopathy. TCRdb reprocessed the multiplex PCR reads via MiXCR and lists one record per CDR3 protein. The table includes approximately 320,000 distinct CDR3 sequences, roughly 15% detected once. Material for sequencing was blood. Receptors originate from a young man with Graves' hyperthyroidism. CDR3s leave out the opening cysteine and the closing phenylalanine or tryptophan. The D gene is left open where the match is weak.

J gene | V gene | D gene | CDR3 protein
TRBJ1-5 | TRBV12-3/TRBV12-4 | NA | ASSPPGGETQPQH
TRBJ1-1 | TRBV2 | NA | ASSGQNTEAF
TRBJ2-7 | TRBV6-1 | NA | ASTRALGPYEQY
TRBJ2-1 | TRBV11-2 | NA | ASSFFLGTYNEQF
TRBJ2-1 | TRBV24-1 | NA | ATAGQPPSNEQF
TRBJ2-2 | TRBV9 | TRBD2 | ASSGLAGVRTGELF
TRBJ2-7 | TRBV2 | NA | ASSDLIYEQY
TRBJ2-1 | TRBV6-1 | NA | ASGGWCGNNEQF
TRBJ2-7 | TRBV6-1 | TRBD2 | ASRPRTSGLEQY
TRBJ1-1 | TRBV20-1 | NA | SARDLGGPEDF
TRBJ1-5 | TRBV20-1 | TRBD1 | SASRPDREGQPQH
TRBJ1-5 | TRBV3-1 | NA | ASSQGFDGQPQH
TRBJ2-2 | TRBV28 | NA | ASSLYLGELF
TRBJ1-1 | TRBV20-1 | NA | SAPTGVNTEAF
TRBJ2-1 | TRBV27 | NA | ASSQTLNEQF
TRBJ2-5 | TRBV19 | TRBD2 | ASTVTSGSAGETQY
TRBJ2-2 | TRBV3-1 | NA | ASSQNTGYNTGELF
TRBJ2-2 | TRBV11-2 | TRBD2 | ASSLSWTSGRTGELF
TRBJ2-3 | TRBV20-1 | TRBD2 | SARLAGGPGTQY
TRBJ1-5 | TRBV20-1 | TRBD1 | SARGQGAGNQPQH
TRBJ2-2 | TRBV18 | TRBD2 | ASSPLPAGANTGELF
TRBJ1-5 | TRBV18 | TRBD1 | ASSPARGHQPQH
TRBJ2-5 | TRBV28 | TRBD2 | ASRPLYRLAGEETQY
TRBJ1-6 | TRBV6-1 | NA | ASSKTGTRAPLH
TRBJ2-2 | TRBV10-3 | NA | AISETGYTGELF
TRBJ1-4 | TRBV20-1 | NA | SAPRLRDEKLF
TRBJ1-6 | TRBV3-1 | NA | ASSGDWSSYNSPLH
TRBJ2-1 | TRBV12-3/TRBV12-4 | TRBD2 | ASSIGLAGIYNEQF
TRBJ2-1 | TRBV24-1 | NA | ATSDSYFNEQF
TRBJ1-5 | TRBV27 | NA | ASSFNNQPQH
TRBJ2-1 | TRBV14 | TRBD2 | ASSQIIRTSGSGEQF
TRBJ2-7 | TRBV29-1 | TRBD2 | SVAGGYEQY
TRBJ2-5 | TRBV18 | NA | ASLPGQDQETQY
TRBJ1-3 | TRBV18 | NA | ASSPEGLSGNTIY
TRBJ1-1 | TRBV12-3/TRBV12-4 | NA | ASSLGGSIDEAF
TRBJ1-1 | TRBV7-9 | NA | ASSPSRARMNTEAF
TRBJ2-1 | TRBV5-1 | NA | ASSLEGGRDEQF
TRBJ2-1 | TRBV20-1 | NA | SAIRGPSYNEQF
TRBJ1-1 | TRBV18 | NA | ASSETRESTEAF
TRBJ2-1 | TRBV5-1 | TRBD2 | ASSGRTSGSYNEQF